The T cell receptor (beta chain) under discussion was sequenced for a study of siplizumab effects on memory and regulatory T cells. Study results and limitations: The apparent diversity of naive T cells exceeded that of memory cells, and naive T cells seemed to make a major contribution to the alloresponse. Treatment with siplizumab left mappable alloreactive CD4+ clones averaging roughly 69% Treg-derived, compared with around 29% in controls. Assignment of a naive or memory phenotype failed for roughly 75-97% of the proliferating CD4+ or CD8+ clones.

A word on this clone: No antigen is known for it.

Clones were read by immunoSEQ multiplex PCR, and TCRdb kept only the in-frame ones, dropping some. The sample lists roughly 100,000 clones; about 94% were seen once. V gave up 4 bases and J gave up 14 bases, with 15 bases separating them. This CDR3 is 12 amino acids long. Germline CDR1 reads MNHNS; CDR2 reads SASEGT. Sequenced sample: CD4+ T cells sorted from blood. The V and J genes are TRBV6-1 and TRBJ2-1, with D possibly TRBD1 on 6 matching bases. This sequence originates from a human donor in good health. The CDR3 DNA reads TGTGCCAGCAGTGCGACCACACAGGGCGAGTTCTTC. This sequence encodes CASSATTQGEFF.